Listed below are T cell receptor beta chains from one sample, sequenced in a study of blood T cell repertoires in COVID-19. Profiled with immunoSEQ multiplex PCR; TCRdb holds only in-frame clones, not every one. The sample yields 130,000 or so clones, 84% seen once. The material sequenced was PBMCs or T cells enriched from blood (not recorded which). The receptors come from a woman between 50 and 59 years old with acute COVID-19. Both conserved end residues are part of each CDR3. The order of the fields is clone size, D gene, J gene, V gene, CDR3 DNA, CDR3 protein. A D gene is named only where the DNA matches it firmly. Clone size, where shown, is once, few, many, or a class for clones that have expanded.

size: -
D: TRBD2
J: TRBJ2-2
V: TRBV2
DNA: TGTGCCAGCACGCCCCTAGCGGGAGCGAACACCGGGGAGCTGTTTTTT
CDR3: CASTPLAGANTGELFF

size: few
D: -
J: TRBJ2-1
V: TRBV9
DNA: TGTGCCAGCAGCGTTAATGAGCGGGCGAATGAGCAGTTCTTC
CDR3: CASSVNERANEQFF

size: -
D: TRBD1
J: TRBJ1-3
V: TRBV15
DNA: TGTGCCACCAGCAAAACCACAGGGGTAGGCTCTGGAAACACCATATATTTT
CDR3: CATSKTTGVGSGNTIYF

size: -
D: TRBD1
J: TRBJ2-1
V: TRBV5-4
DNA: TGTGCCAGCAGCTCGACAGGGTACAATGAGCAGTTCTTC
CDR3: CASSSTGYNEQFF

size: -
D: -
J: TRBJ2-6
V: TRBV5-5
DNA: TGTGCCAGCAGCTTGGGGAGCTCTGGGGCCAACGTCCTGACTTTC
CDR3: CASSLGSSGANVLTF

size: -
D: TRBD1
J: TRBJ2-7
V: TRBV27
DNA: TGTGCCAGCTCGGACGGGACAGGGTCTTCCTACGAGCAGTACTTC
CDR3: CASSDGTGSSYEQYF

size: -
D: -
J: TRBJ1-3
V: TRBV7-2
DNA: TGTGCCAGCAGCTTAGTACCGGCAGGGGTTGGAAACACCATATATTTT
CDR3: CASSLVPAGVGNTIYF

size: -
D: -
J: TRBJ2-3
V: TRBV30
DNA: TGTGCCTGGACCCAAGCTTTAGCCTCAGATACGCAGTATTTT
CDR3: CAWTQALASDTQYF

size: -
D: TRBD2
J: TRBJ2-1
V: TRBV6-4
DNA: TGTGCCAGCAGTGACTCTAGCGGGAGTACGTACAATGAGCAGTTCTTC
CDR3: CASSDSSGSTYNEQFF

size: -
D: -
J: TRBJ1-1
V: TRBV6-5
DNA: TGTGCCAGCAGTTACTCGACGGTAGGGAGCACTGAAGCTTTCTTT
CDR3: CASSYSTVGSTEAFF

size: -
D: -
J: TRBJ2-1
V: TRBV24-1
DNA: TGTGCCACCAGTGATTTCACGGGGAATGAGCAGTTCTTC
CDR3: CATSDFTGNEQFF

size: -
D: -
J: TRBJ2-1
V: TRBV2
DNA: TGTGCCAGCAAAATTGAACAGGGCAGTGAGCAGTTCTTC
CDR3: CASKIEQGSEQFF

size: -
D: -
J: TRBJ1-1
V: TRBV27
DNA: TGTGCCAGCAGTTTAATCAGAAACACTGAAGCTTTCTTT
CDR3: CASSLIRNTEAFF

size: -
D: TRBD2
J: TRBJ2-5
V: TRBV28
DNA: TGTGCCAGCAGTTTTTTTGGCGGGAGGGCGGGGGAGACCCAGTACTTC
CDR3: CASSFFGGRAGETQYF

size: many
D: -
J: TRBJ1-1
V: TRBV24-1
DNA: TGTGCCACCAGTGACGGGGGGCTCAGGGCTTTCTTT
CDR3: CATSDGGLRAFF

size: -
D: TRBD2
J: TRBJ2-1
V: TRBV9
DNA: TGTGCCAGCAGCGTTAGCGGGATCCCTTCCAATGAGCAGTTCTTC
CDR3: CASSVSGIPSNEQFF

size: -
D: -
J: TRBJ1-2
V: TRBV27
DNA: TGTGCCAGCAGCCCCGGACAGATCTATGGCTACACCTTC
CDR3: CASSPGQIYGYTF

size: -
D: -
J: TRBJ1-1
V: TRBV12-3/TRBV12-4
DNA: TGTGCCAGCAGGGACAGCCCGAACACTGAAGCTTTCTTT
CDR3: CASRDSPNTEAFF

size: -
D: TRBD2
J: TRBJ2-7
V: TRBV19
DNA: TGTGCCAGTAGTATGGTGTCGGGGGGAGGCGACGAGCAGTACTTC
CDR3: CASSMVSGGGDEQYF

size: -
D: TRBD1
J: TRBJ2-7
V: TRBV6-5
DNA: TGTGCCAGCAGGGAGACAGGGGGAATGGCCTCTCGGAAGTACTTC
CDR3: CASRETGGMASRKYF

size: once
D: -
J: TRBJ2-7
V: TRBV2
DNA: TGTGCCAGCAGGGGGCTCTACGAGCAGTACTTC
CDR3: CASRGLYEQYF

size: -
D: -
J: TRBJ1-5
V: TRBV7-9
DNA: TGTGCCAGCAGCCCTAGCGATCTAGGAGAGAGTCAGCCCCAGCATTTT
CDR3: CASSPSDLGESQPQHF

size: -
D: -
J: TRBJ1-1
V: TRBV14
DNA: TGTGCCAGCAGCCAGCTCGGTGAAGCTTTCTTT
CDR3: CASSQLGEAFF

size: -
D: TRBD2
J: TRBJ2-7
V: TRBV3-1/TRBV3-2
DNA: TGTGCCAGCAGCCAAGGGCTGGCGGGAGGAATCGAGCAGTACTTC
CDR3: CASSQGLAGGIEQYF

size: -
D: TRBD1
J: TRBJ2-7
V: TRBV5-1
DNA: TGCGCCAGCAGTCCGCGTCCCCGGGACAGGGTTTACGAGCAGTACTTC
CDR3: CASSPRPRDRVYEQYF

size: -
D: TRBD1
J: TRBJ2-2
V: TRBV9
DNA: TGTGCCAGCAGCCCCCAGGACAGGGTAAACACCGGGGAGCTGTTTTTT
CDR3: CASSPQDRVNTGELFF

size: -
D: -
J: TRBJ1-1
V: TRBV10-3
DNA: TGTGCCATCAAAGCCGGGGACACTGAAGCTTTCTTT
CDR3: CAIKAGDTEAFF

size: -
D: -
J: TRBJ2-5
V: TRBV5-4
DNA: TGTGCCAGCAGCCTAGAGGAGACCCAGTACTTC
CDR3: CASSLEETQYF

size: -
D: -
J: TRBJ2-5
V: TRBV19
DNA: TGTGCCAGTAGTATACAGGGAGAGACCCAGTACTTC
CDR3: CASSIQGETQYF

size: few
D: TRBD2
J: TRBJ2-1
V: TRBV28
DNA: TGTGCCTCCCGGGGAGGGGACGCCTACAATGAGCAGTTCTTC
CDR3: CASRGGDAYNEQFF

size: -
D: TRBD1
J: TRBJ1-3
V: TRBV2
DNA: TGTGCCAGCAGTGCACAGGGGTCTGGAAACACCATATATTTT
CDR3: CASSAQGSGNTIYF

size: -
D: -
J: TRBJ2-2
V: TRBV7-3
DNA: TGTGCCAGCAGCCCACAGCCCATCTCCACCGGGGAGCTGTTTTTT
CDR3: CASSPQPISTGELFF

size: -
D: -
J: TRBJ2-5
V: TRBV5-1
DNA: TGCGCCAGCAGCTTGTCGGTCAGGCAAGAGACCCAGTACTTC
CDR3: CASSLSVRQETQYF

size: -
D: TRBD1
J: TRBJ2-7
V: TRBV27
DNA: TGTGCCAGCGGCCCGGGACAGGGGGCCCGAGAGCAGTACTTC
CDR3: CASGPGQGAREQYF

size: -
D: -
J: TRBJ1-1
V: TRBV7-9
DNA: TGTGCCAGCAGCTTTCAGGAAAGTACTGAAGCTTTCTTT
CDR3: CASSFQESTEAFF

size: -
D: TRBD1
J: TRBJ2-7
V: TRBV5-1
DNA: TGCGCCAGCAGCTTGGGGCAGGGGGTATCCTACGAGCAGTACTTC
CDR3: CASSLGQGVSYEQYF

size: -
D: -
J: TRBJ1-1
V: TRBV19
DNA: TGTGCCAGTAGCATTAGCGGGAACACTGAAGCTTTCTTT
CDR3: CASSISGNTEAFF

size: -
D: TRBD1
J: TRBJ1-1
V: TRBV7-9
DNA: TGTGCCAGCAGCGGGCGGGCAGGGGGCTTTGAAGCTTTCTTT
CDR3: CASSGRAGGFEAFF

size: few
D: TRBD2
J: TRBJ2-1
V: TRBV5-5
DNA: TGTGCCAGCAGCCAGCGGGAGGCAAGGTATGAGCAGTTCTTC
CDR3: CASSQREARYEQFF

size: -
D: -
J: TRBJ2-2
V: TRBV7-9
DNA: TGTGCCAGCAGCTTAACACAGAACACCGGGGAGCTGTTTTTT
CDR3: CASSLTQNTGELFF

size: -
D: -
J: TRBJ1-5
V: TRBV2
DNA: TGTGCCAGCTCTGCCTGGGCAGAAAGCAATCAGCCCCAGCATTTT
CDR3: CASSAWAESNQPQHF

size: -
D: TRBD2
J: TRBJ2-1
V: TRBV11-2
DNA: TGTGCCAGCAGCTCCATGAAACAACTAGCGGGCAATGAGCAGTTCTTC
CDR3: CASSSMKQLAGNEQFF

size: once
D: -
J: TRBJ1-5
V: TRBV7-2
DNA: TGTGCCAGCAGCTTACCCTATCAGCCCCAGCATTTT
CDR3: CASSLPYQPQHF

size: once
D: TRBD1
J: TRBJ2-5
V: TRBV13
DNA: TGTGCCAGCAGCTCTCGGGACAGTGGACAGACCCAGTACTTC
CDR3: CASSSRDSGQTQYF

size: -
D: -
J: TRBJ1-5
V: TRBV19
DNA: TGTGCCAGTACCTTGCGGGGGGTAAATCAGCCCCAGCATTTT
CDR3: CASTLRGVNQPQHF

size: -
D: TRBD1
J: TRBJ1-6
V: TRBV30
DNA: TGTGCCTGGAGTGACGACAGGGGGCTAGGTTCACCCCTCCACTTT
CDR3: CAWSDDRGLGSPLHF

size: -
D: -
J: TRBJ2-2
V: TRBV24-1
DNA: TGTGCCACCAGTGATTACCAGGGGTCGAGGGAGCTGTTTTTT
CDR3: CATSDYQGSRELFF